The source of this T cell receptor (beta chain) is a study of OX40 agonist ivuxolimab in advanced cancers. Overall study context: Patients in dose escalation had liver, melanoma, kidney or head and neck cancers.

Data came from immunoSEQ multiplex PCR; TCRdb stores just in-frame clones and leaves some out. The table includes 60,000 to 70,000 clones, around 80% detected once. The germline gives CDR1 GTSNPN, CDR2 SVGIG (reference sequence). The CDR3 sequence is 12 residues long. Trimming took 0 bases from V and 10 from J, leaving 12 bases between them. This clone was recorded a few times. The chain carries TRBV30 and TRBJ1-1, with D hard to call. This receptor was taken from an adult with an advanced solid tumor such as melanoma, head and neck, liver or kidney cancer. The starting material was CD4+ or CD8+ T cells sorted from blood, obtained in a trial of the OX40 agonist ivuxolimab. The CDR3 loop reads CAWSVRGPGAFF. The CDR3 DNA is TGTGCCTGGAGTGTACGAGGGCCGGGAGCTTTCTTT.